The entry below describes one T cell receptor beta chain. Antigen unknown. Germline is not matched at one junction end, which may reflect a read error. The sample is drawn from a study of breast tumors, draining lymph nodes, adjacent tissues. Study-wide results and limits: Most tumor T cells seemingly derive from lymph node, then expand in tumor. Data only fit, rather than demonstrated, lymph node origin of most tumor T cells.

This CDR3 is built from 14 residues. Germline assignment: CDR1 MNHEY and CDR2 SVGAGI. TCRdb re-called the multiplex PCR reads through MiXCR, storing one row per CDR3 protein. The sample lists about 180,000 distinct CDR3 sequences; approximately 33% were seen once. Breast cancer patients provided tissue from their axillary draining lymph nodes. This clonotype originated in a female donor with breast cancer. Some clones in this sample may be carry-over from other donors' samples. The V gene is TRBV6-5, the J gene TRBJ1-2; no definite D call. Sequenced material: axillary lymph node tissue. The CDR3, as DNA: TGTGCCAGCAGTCACTCGGGTCCGGGCTATGGCTACACCTTC. Protein: CASSHSGPGYGYTF.